This TCR beta chain is drawn from a study of T cell changes during pregnancy in multiple sclerosis. Trimming shortened V by 6 bases and J by 3 bases, and 18 bases separated the two germline ends. Germline V gives CDR1 GTSNPN, CDR2 SVGIG (reference sequence). The CDR3 has 14 residues. Assay used: immunoSEQ multiplex PCR; TCRdb lists only in-frame clones, some missing. The sample shows approximately 50,000 clones, about 91% of them seen only once. Sequences were derived from CD8+ T cells from peripheral blood mononuclear cells, sampled after pregnancy. This clonotype originated in a female donor with multiple sclerosis, enrolled in a pregnancy study. This chain uses TRBV30 with TRBJ2-7; a possible D gene is TRBD2 (5 bases). The CDR3 DNA follows: TGTGCCTGCAGGAACCCGGAACTAGGCTACGAGCAGTACTTC. Its translation is CACRNPELGYEQYF.